This T cell receptor beta chain was sequenced for a study of TIL therapy for anti-PD-1-resistant metastatic lung cancer. At the level of the study: Tumor harvest preceded PD-1/PD-L1 blockade, followed by nivolumab treatment. Median tumor PD-L1 proportion score was approximately 6.3%. Tumors carried a median 1.5 non-synonymous mutations per megabase.

This CDR3 comprises 15 residues. V lost 4 bases to trimming and J lost 9 bases; unmatched junction nucleotides: 9. Germline values: CDR1 LGHDT, CDR2 YNNKEL (reference sequence). The time point here: pre-treatment sample, taken before nivolumab and TIL therapy. This clone occurred a few times. The libraries were made with immunoSEQ v3. Sequenced by immunoSEQ multiplex PCR; TCRdb stores in-frame clones only, minus some. Counted here are tens of thousands of clones, 80% to 90% occurring once; the ten biggest clones make up 5%. The chain couples TRBV3-1 (or the pseudogene TRBV3-2) to TRBJ1-6; 7 bases are shared with TRBD1. The clonotype comes from a person aged 25-80 years with non-small cell lung cancer. The sample here was blood, taken at baseline. The CDR3 loop reads CASSLPSQGGSPLHF. CDR3 in DNA: TGTGCCAGCAGCCTACCATCGCAGGGGGGTTCACCCCTCCACTTT.